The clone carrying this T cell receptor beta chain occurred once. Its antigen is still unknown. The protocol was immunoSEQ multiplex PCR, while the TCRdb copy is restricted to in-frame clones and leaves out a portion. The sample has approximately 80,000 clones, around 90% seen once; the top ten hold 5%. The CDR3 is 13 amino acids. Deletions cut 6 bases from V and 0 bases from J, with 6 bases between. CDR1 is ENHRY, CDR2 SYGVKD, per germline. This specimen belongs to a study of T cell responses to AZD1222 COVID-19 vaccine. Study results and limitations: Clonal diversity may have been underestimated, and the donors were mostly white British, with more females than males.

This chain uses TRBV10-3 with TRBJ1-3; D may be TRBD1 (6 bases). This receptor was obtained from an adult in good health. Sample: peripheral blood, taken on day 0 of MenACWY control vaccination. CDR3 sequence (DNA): TGTGCCATCAGGGACAGCTCTGGAAACACCATATATTTT. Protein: CAIRDSSGNTIYF.